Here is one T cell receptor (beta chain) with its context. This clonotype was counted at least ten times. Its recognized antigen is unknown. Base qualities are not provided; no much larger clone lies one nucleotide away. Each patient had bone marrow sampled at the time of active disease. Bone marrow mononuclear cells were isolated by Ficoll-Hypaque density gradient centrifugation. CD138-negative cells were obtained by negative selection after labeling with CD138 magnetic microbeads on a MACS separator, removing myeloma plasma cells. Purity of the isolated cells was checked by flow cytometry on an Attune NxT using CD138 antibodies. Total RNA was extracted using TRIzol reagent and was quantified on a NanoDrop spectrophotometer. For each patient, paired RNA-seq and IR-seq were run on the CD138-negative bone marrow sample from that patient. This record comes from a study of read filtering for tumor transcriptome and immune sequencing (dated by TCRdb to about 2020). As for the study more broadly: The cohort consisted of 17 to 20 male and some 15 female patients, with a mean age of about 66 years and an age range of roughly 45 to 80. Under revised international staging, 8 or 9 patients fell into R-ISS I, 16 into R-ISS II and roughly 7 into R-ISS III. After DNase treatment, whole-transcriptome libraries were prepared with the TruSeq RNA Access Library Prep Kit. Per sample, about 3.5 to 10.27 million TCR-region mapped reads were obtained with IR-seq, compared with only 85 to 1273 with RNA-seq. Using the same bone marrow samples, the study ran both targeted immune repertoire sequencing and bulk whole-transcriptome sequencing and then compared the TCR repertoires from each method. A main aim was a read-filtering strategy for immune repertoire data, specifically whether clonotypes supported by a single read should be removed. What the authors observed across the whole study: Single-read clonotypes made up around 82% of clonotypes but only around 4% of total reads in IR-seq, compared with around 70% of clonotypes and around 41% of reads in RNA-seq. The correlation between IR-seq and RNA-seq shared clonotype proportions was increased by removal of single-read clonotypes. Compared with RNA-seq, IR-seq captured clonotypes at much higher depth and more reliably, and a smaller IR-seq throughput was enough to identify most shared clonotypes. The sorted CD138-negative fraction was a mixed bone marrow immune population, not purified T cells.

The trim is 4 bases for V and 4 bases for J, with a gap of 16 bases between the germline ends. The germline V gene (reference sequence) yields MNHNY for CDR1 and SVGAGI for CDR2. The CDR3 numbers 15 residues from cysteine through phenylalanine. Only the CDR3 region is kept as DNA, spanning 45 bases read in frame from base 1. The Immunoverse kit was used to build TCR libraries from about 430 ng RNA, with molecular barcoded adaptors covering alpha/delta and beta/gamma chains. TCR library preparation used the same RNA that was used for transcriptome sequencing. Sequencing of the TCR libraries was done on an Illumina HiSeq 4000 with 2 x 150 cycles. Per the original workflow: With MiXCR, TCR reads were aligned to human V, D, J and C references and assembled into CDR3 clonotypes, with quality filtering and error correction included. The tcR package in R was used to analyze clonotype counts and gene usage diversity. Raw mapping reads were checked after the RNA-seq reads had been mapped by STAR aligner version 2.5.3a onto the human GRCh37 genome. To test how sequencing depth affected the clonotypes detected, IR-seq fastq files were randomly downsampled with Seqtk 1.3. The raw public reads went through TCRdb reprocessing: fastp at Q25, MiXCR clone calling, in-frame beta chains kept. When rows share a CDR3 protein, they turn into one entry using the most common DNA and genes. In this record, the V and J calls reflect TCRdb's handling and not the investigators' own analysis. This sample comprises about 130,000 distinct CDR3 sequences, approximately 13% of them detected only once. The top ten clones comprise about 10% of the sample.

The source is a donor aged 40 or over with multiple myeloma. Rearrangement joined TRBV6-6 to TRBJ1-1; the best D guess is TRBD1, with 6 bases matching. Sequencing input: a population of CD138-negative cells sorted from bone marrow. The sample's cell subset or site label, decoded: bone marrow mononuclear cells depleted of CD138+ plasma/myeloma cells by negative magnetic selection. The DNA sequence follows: TGTGCCAGCAGTTCCCCCAACACAGGGTCCACTGAAGCTTTCTTT. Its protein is CASSSPNTGSTEAFF.